This T cell receptor beta chain appears in the sequencing data of a study of T cell responses to AZD1222 COVID-19 vaccine. The CDR3 consists of 12 residues. Trimming left V 6 bases short and J 8 bases short, with 13 bases between. From germline, CDR1 is MGHDK and CDR2 SYGVNS. This table comes from immunoSEQ multiplex PCR, and its TCRdb copy is limited to in-frame clones, with some not included. The table shows over 100,000 clones, with approximately 90% occurring only once. Regarding this clone: No antigen is known for it.

Findings of the study overall: Spike-wide coverage was observed for vaccine-associated CD4 TCRs, with dominant responses at 160-218 and 743-854. Every sample of the repertoires postdated the peak T cell response. Donors were largely white British and mainly female; clonal diversity was possibly underestimated.

The chain carries TRBV25-1 and TRBJ1-2; the D gene is possibly TRBD1 (6 bases). This TCR was sampled from an adult in good health. Here the sequenced sample was peripheral blood, taken on day 0 of AZD1222 vaccination. The CDR3 sequence: CASSPGGRGYTF. The CDR3 DNA reads TGTGCCAGCAGCCCCGGGGGCCGCGGCTACACCTTC.